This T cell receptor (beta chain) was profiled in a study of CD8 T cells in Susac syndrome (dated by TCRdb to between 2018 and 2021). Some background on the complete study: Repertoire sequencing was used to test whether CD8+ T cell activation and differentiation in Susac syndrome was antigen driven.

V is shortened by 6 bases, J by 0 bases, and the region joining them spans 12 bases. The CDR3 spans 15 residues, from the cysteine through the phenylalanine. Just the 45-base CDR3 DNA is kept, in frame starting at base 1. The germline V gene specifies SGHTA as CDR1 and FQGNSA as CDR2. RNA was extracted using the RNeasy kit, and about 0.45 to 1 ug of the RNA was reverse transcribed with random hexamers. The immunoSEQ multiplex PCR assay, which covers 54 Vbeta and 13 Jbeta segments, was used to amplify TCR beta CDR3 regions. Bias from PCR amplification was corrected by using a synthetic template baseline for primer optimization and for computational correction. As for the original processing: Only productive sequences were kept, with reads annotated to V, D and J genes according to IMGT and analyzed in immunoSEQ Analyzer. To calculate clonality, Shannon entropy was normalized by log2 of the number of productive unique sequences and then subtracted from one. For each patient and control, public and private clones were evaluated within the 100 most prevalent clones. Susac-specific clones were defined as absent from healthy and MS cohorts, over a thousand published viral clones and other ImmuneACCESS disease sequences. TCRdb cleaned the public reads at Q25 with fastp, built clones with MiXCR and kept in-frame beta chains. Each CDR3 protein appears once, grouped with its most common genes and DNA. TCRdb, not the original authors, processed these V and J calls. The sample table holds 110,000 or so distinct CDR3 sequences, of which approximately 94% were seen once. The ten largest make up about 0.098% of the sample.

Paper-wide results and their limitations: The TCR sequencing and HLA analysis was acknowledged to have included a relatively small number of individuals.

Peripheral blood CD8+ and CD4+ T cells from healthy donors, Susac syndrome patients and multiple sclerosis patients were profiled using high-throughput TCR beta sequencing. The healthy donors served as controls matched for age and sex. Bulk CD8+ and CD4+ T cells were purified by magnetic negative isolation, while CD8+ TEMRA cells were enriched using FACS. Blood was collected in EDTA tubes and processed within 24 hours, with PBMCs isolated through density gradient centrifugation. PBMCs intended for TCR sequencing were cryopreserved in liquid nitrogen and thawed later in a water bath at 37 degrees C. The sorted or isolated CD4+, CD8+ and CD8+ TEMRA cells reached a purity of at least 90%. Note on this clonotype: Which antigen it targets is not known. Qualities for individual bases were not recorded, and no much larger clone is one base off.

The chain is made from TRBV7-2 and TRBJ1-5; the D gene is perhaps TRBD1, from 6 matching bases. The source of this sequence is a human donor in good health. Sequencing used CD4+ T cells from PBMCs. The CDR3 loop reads CASRAGAYSNQPQHF. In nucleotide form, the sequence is TGTGCCAGCAGGGCAGGGGCTTATAGCAATCAGCCCCAGCATTTT.